The 24 T cell receptor beta chains given below trace back to one sample, sequenced in a study of blood T cell repertoires in COVID-19. Clones were read by immunoSEQ multiplex PCR, and TCRdb kept only the in-frame ones, dropping some. The sample shows about 530,000 clones, approximately 88% of them seen only once. The sample consisted of peripheral blood. All receptors derive from a woman aged 45 to 65 with COVID-19, enrolled during active disease.

V and J are TRBV2 and TRBJ2-7; TRBD2 agrees at 8 bases. Germline V gene lookup returns CDR1 SNHLY and CDR2 FYNNEI. This CDR3 comprises 13 residues. Unmatched junction bases numbered 8, after V lost 10 bases and J lost 3 bases. CDR3 DNA sequence: TGTGCCACTTCACCGGGACTAGTCTACGAGCAGTACTTC. This sequence encodes CATSPGLVYEQYF.

V is TRBV19 and J is TRBJ1-3; possibly TRBD1 for D (6 bases). V was trimmed by 8 bases and J by 0 bases, leaving 17 bases between them. The length of the CDR3 is 16 residues. The germline V gene encodes CDR1 LNHDA and CDR2 SQIVND (reference sequence). DNA for the CDR3: TGTGCCAGTCTGGGCGGGGGCCCCAACTCTGGAAACACCATATATTTT. Translated, it gives CASLGGGPNSGNTIYF.

The V and J genes are TRBV5-8 and TRBJ1-5; 8 bases are a match to TRBD1. In germline, CDR1 is SGHTS, CDR2 YDEGEE. The CDR3 runs 17 residues. J gave up 4 bases and V 0 bases, and 9 bases lay outside the gene matches. In DNA, the CDR3 is TGTGCCAGCAGCTTGGTCAGGGGGCGGGTTGGAAATCAGCCCCAGCATTTT. This translates into CASSLVRGRVGNQPQHF.

The chain carries TRBV7-2 and TRBJ1-6; TRBD1 agrees at 7 bases. The trim removed 4 bases at V and 0 bases at J, leaving 3 bases unmatched. From germline, CDR1 is SGHTA and CDR2 FQGNSA. The CDR3 is 16 residues long. CDR3 sequence reads: CASSSRTGSYNSPLHF. CDR3 nucleotides: TGTGCCAGCAGCTCTAGGACAGGCTCCTATAATTCACCCCTCCACTTT.

This rearrangement joins TRBV29-1 to TRBJ1-3; 7 bases are shared with TRBD1. Trimming cost V 7 bases and J 0 bases; bases outside gene matches: 9. CDR1 and CDR2 from the germline V gene are SQVTM and ANQGSEA. This CDR3 is 15 amino acids long. CDR3 region: CSATGATRSGNTIYF. As DNA, the CDR3 is TGCAGCGCCACAGGGGCTACCCGCTCTGGAAACACCATATATTTT.

The chain is built from TRBV2 and TRBJ2-7; TRBD2 matches 7 bases. The CDR3 consists of 13 residues. CDR1 and CDR2 (germline): SNHLY, FYNNEI. V was pared by 4 bases and J by 3 bases, with 3 bases of the junction left unmatched. CDR3: CASSVAGVYEQYF. CDR3 bases: TGTGCCAGCAGTGTCGCGGGGGTCTACGAGCAGTACTTC.

The J gene is TRBJ2-3, the V gene TRBV10-2; D is perhaps TRBD1 (6 bases). Germline V gene data show CDR1 as WSHSY and CDR2 as SAAADI. Trimming pared 3 bases from V and 9 bases from J, leaving 10 bases between. This CDR3 spans 12 amino acids. CDR3 protein: CASSEGGGTQYF. CDR3 sequence (DNA): TGCGCCAGCAGTGAAGGGGGTGGGACGCAGTATTTT.

J is TRBJ1-1 and V is TRBV6-6, with unresolved D. The V end lost 5 bases, the J end lost 1 base, and 11 bases lay between the germline ends. The CDR3 spans 14 residues. Per the germline V gene, CDR1 is MNHNY and CDR2 is SVGAGI (reference sequence). DNA for the CDR3: TGTGCCAGCAGTCGAACTACTTCGAACACTGAAGCTTTCTTT. The encoded protein is CASSRTTSNTEAFF.

This chain links TRBV4-1 with TRBJ2-7; no clear D. Trimming pared 1 base from V and 6 bases from J, leaving 16 bases between. CDR1 MGHRA and CDR2 YSYEKL come from the germline V gene. CDR3 length equals 15 residues. CDR3 DNA: TGCGCCAGCAGCCAAGGAATGTCGAGTGCCGGCGAGCAGTACTTC. Encoded protein: CASSQGMSSAGEQYF.

V and J are TRBV3-1 (or the pseudogene TRBV3-2) and TRBJ1-6; tentatively, D is TRBD1 (5 bases). CDR1 is LGHDT, CDR2 YNNKEL, per germline (reference sequence). Trimming took off 3 bases at V and 8 bases at J, with 17 bases between the two ends. The CDR3 contains 16 residues. CDR3: CASSQQGLFGDSPLHF. As DNA, the CDR3 is TGTGCCAGCAGCCAGCAGGGCCTTTTCGGAGATTCACCCCTCCACTTT.

The gene calls are TRBV7-6 and TRBJ2-2, with TRBD1 matching 10 bases. The CDR3 sequence is 18 residues long. Germline trimming cut 5 bases from V and 5 bases from J; bases unmatched to any gene: 14. From germline, CDR1 is SGHVS and CDR2 FNYEAQ. CDR3 amino acids: CASSPGTGAAGGTGELFF. CDR3 DNA sequence: TGTGCCAGCAGCCCCGGGACAGGGGCCGCGGGTGGTACCGGGGAGCTGTTTTTT.

This chain joins TRBV10-3 and TRBJ2-7, with 8 bases aligning to TRBD2. Per germline, CDR1 ENHRY and CDR2 SYGVKD. The ends lost 5 bases at V and 3 bases at J; junction bases unmatched: 6. This CDR3 has 14 amino acids. The CDR3 sequence is CAISSTSGIYEQYF. The CDR3 DNA reads TGTGCCATCAGTTCTACTAGCGGTATCTACGAGCAGTACTTC.

The chain joins TRBV9 to TRBJ2-3, with 10 bases identical to TRBD2. This CDR3 has 16 residues. The V segment lost 4 bases and the J segment 2 bases; nucleotides outside the gene matches: 7. Germline loops: CDR1 SGDLS, CDR2 YYNGEE. CDR3 residues: CASSTLAGGLTDTQYF. The CDR3 DNA sequence: TGTGCCAGCAGCACGTTAGCGGGGGGCCTCACAGATACGCAGTATTTT. Based on the CDR3 plus reference TRBV9 and TRBJ2-3, the full variable domain is DSGVTQTPKHLITATGQRVTLRCSPRSGDLSVYWYQQSLDQGLQFLIQYYNGEERAKGNILERFSAQQFPDLHSELNLSSLELGDSALYFCASSTLAGGLTDTQYFGPGTRLTVL.

J is TRBJ2-7 and V is TRBV6-5, with no clear D. CDR1 and CDR2 from the germline V gene are MNHEY and SVGAGI. V lost 5 bases to trimming and J lost 0 bases, with 14 bases between them. The CDR3 is made up of 15 amino acids. The CDR3 protein is CASSLQAKSSYEQYF. The CDR3, as DNA: TGTGCCAGCAGTCTTCAGGCAAAGAGCTCCTACGAGCAGTACTTC.

The chain employs TRBV5-1 and TRBJ1-1; possible D gene TRBD1, 6 bases. The V end lost 0 bases, the J end lost 5 bases, and 20 bases lay between the germline ends. The CDR3 has 17 residues. The germline V gene has CDR1 SGHRS and CDR2 YFSETQ. CDR3 residues: CASSLDPGRGGGTEAFF. CDR3 nucleotides: TGCGCCAGCAGCTTGGACCCCGGGAGGGGGGGTGGTACTGAAGCTTTCTTT.

The chain has TRBV5-8 and TRBJ1-6; tentative D call: TRBD1 (5 bases). This CDR3 contains 15 residues. V was pared by 4 bases and J by 6 bases, with 14 bases between. The germline V gene has CDR1 SGHTS and CDR2 YDEGEE. The CDR3: CASSIAGGGNSPLHF. CDR3 nucleotides: TGTGCCAGCAGCATCGCGGGGGGGGGTAATTCACCCCTCCACTTT.

This sequence joins TRBV28 and TRBJ2-1, with TRBD2 as a possible D gene (5 bases). The CDR3 sequence is 14 residues long. Germline V gene lookup returns CDR1 MDHEN and CDR2 SYDVKM. Trimming removed 1 base at V and 5 bases at J, with 9 bases between. The chain's CDR3 is CASSLFFGNNEQFF. In nucleotides, the CDR3 is TGTGCCAGCAGTTTATTTTTCGGGAACAATGAGCAGTTCTTC. Drawing the rest from reference TRBV28 and TRBJ2-1, the complete variable domain is DVKVTQSSRYLVKRTGEKVFLECVQDMDHENMFWYRQDPGLGLRLIYFSYDVKMKEKGDIPEGYSVSREKKERFSLILESASTNQTSMYLCASSLFFGNNEQFFGPGTRLTVL.

This sequence joins TRBV11-2 and TRBJ2-4, with a tentative D call TRBD1 (5 bases). This CDR3 contains 15 residues. V was clipped by 3 bases and J by 6 bases, with 15 bases between them. In germline, CDR1 is SGHAT, CDR2 FQNNGV. The CDR3 loop is CASSLRIQGLNIQYF. In DNA form, the CDR3 reads TGTGCCAGCAGCTTGAGGATCCAGGGTTTAAACATTCAGTACTTC.

The chain recombines TRBV19 with TRBJ2-7; 10 nucleotides align to TRBD1. There are 16 residues in the CDR3. Germline V CDR1 and CDR2: LNHDA, SQIVND (reference sequence). V lost 5 bases and J lost 3; bases outside the gene matches: 10. CDR3 sequence: CASSPGPGQGSYEQYF. DNA of the CDR3: TGTGCCAGTAGTCCGGGACCGGGACAGGGGAGCTACGAGCAGTACTTC.

The chain joins TRBV2 to TRBJ2-5; TRBD2 matches at 8 bases. The CDR3 has 16 residues. The junction had 10 bases not matched to a gene; V was cut back by 4 bases and J by 3 bases. From germline, CDR1 is SNHLY and CDR2 FYNNEI. DNA of the CDR3: TGTGCCAGCAGTGGCGGCGGGGGGATGTCAGAAGAGACCCAGTACTTC. Translating gives CASSGGGGMSEETQYF.

J is TRBJ1-1 and V is TRBV5-6; 8 nucleotides align to TRBD1. V gave up 0 bases and J gave up 10 bases; unmatched junction bases: 11. CDR3 length: 15 amino acids. Germline V CDR1 and CDR2: SGHDT, YYEEEE. CDR3 sequence (DNA): TGTGCCAGCAGCTTGGGACAGGGGAAAAGTCGAGGAGCTTTCTTT. This translates into CASSLGQGKSRGAFF.

The genes are TRBV19 and TRBJ2-2; a possible D gene is TRBD2 (5 bases). Germline CDR1 is LNHDA and CDR2 is SQIVND (reference sequence). V lost 1 base and J lost 3, with 12 bases in between. The CDR3 sequence is 16 residues long. CDR3 coding DNA: TGTGCCAGTAGTATAGTGGCTAGCACTCACACCGGGGAGCTGTTTTTT. Its translation is CASSIVASTHTGELFF.

This chain uses TRBV14 with TRBJ1-3; the D is unclear. Deletions cut 4 bases from V and 2 bases from J, with 12 bases between. The CDR3 is 15 residues long. Germline CDR1 SGHDN, CDR2 FVKESK. The CDR3 DNA follows: TGTGCCAGCAGCCCGAGGTTAGATACTGGAAACACCATATATTTT. Protein: CASSPRLDTGNTIYF.

The gene calls are TRBV10-2 and TRBJ2-7; D possibly corresponds to TRBD1 (6 bases). Germline-derived CDR1 and CDR2 are WSHSY and SAAADI. The V end lost 6 bases, the J end lost 2 bases, and 20 bases lay between the germline ends. This CDR3 has 16 amino acids. CDR3: CASRQGTGSPTYEQYF. DNA of the CDR3: TGCGCCAGCAGACAAGGAACAGGGTCCCCAACCTACGAGCAGTACTTC.